These 15 T cell receptor beta chains were sequenced from one sample in a study of cytomegalovirus exposure and HLA in healthy donors. PCR primers comprised 60 Vbeta and 13 Jbeta primers. The method was immunoSEQ multiplex PCR; TCRdb's version includes in-frame clones alone and lacks a portion of them. The data contain some 99,000 clones, 73% of them seen just once; the ten biggest clones take up around 8%. The specimen sequenced was PBMCs. These receptor sequences come from a middle-aged man in good health and CMV-seronegative.

The gene calls are TRBV6-5 and TRBJ2-5; D possibly corresponds to TRBD2 (5 bases). CDR3 length: 13 amino acids. Deletions cut 2 bases from V and 5 bases from J, with 9 bases between. The germline CDR1 and CDR2 sequences are MNHEY and SVGAGI. CDR3 in DNA: TGTGCCAGCAGTTACGTCGGCGGGGAGACCCAGTACTTC. This gives the protein CASSYVGGETQYF.

This chain joins TRBV10-3 and TRBJ1-2, with TRBD1 identical over 10 bases. The trim removed 7 bases at V and 6 bases at J, leaving 5 bases unmatched. The CDR3 sequence is 13 residues long. Germline CDR1 reads ENHRY; CDR2 reads SYGVKD. The CDR3 here is CAITIGTGDGYTF. The CDR3 DNA reads TGTGCCATCACAATAGGGACAGGGGATGGCTACACCTTC.

The gene calls are TRBV5-1 and TRBJ2-3; 9 nucleotides align to TRBD2. J gave up 6 bases and V 4 bases, and 12 bases lay outside the gene matches. Germline V gene lookup returns CDR1 SGHRS and CDR2 YFSETQ. The CDR3 covers 16 residues. The CDR3 protein is CASSRSGGRDLDTQYF. DNA for the CDR3: TGCGCCAGCAGCCGGAGCGGGGGGCGGGATCTTGATACGCAGTATTTT.

This clone showed up just a few times. V gene TRBV19 combines with J gene TRBJ1-4; 8 bases are shared with TRBD1. This CDR3 is 14 amino acids long. Trimming took 5 bases from V and 5 from J; bases not matched to a gene: 4. The germline V gene encodes CDR1 LNHDA and CDR2 SQIVND (reference sequence). The CDR3 spells CASSATGGNEKLFF. DNA for the CDR3: TGTGCCAGTAGTGCAACAGGGGGAAATGAAAAACTGTTTTTT.

DNA of the CDR3: TGTGCCAGCAGTCAAACGGGACAGAGGGGCAACTACGAGCAGTACTTC. This encodes CASSQTGQRGNYEQYF. The chain employs TRBV14 and TRBJ2-7, with TRBD1 identical over 7 bases. The CDR3 extends over 16 amino acids. V was pared by 6 bases and J by 3 bases, with 14 bases of the junction left unmatched. Per germline, CDR1 SGHDN and CDR2 FVKESK.

The chain carries TRBV27 and TRBJ2-3, with 8 bases aligning to TRBD1. The CDR3 is 15 amino acids. V lost 3 bases to trimming and J lost 2 bases; unmatched junction nucleotides: 4. In germline, CDR1 is MNHEY, CDR2 SMNVEV (reference sequence). The CDR3 loop reads CASSLRTGLTDTQYF. CDR3 sequence (DNA): TGTGCCAGCAGTTTGAGGACAGGGCTCACAGATACGCAGTATTTT.

The chain employs TRBV5-1 and TRBJ2-5, with 16 bases that match TRBD2. The junction had 10 bases not matched to a gene; V was cut back by 4 bases and J by 7 bases. The V gene's germline CDR1 is SGHRS and CDR2 YFSETQ. The length of the CDR3 is 17 residues. CDR3: CASSAGLAGGPSLTQYF. The CDR3 bases are TGCGCCAGCAGCGCGGGACTAGCGGGGGGGCCGAGTTTGACCCAGTACTTC.

The chain recombines TRBV2 with TRBJ2-7, with a weak D call TRBD1 (5 bases). CDR3 size: 11 residues. Germline V gene sequence: CDR1 SNHLY, CDR2 FYNNEI. Trimming left V 1 base short and J 12 bases short, with 10 bases between. CDR3 nucleotide sequence: TGTGCCAGCAGTGAAGGGTCAGGGCCGTACTTC. As protein: CASSEGSGPYF.

This chain uses TRBV19 with TRBJ1-5, with D uncertain. V lost 0 bases and J lost 9, with 12 bases in between. The V gene's germline CDR1 is LNHDA and CDR2 SQIVND (reference sequence). The CDR3 covers 14 residues. Here the CDR3 DNA reads TGTGCCAGTAGTATAGAGCCGGGGAAATGGCCCCAGCATTTT. It specifies CASSIEPGKWPQHF.

V gene TRBV6-5 combines with J gene TRBJ2-1; 8 bases are shared with TRBD2. The CDR3 has 14 residues. V shed 2 bases, J shed 7 bases, and the junction held 4 bases outside the gene matches. The germline V gene encodes CDR1 MNHEY and CDR2 SVGAGI. CDR3 bases: TGTGCCAGCAGTTACGCGGGGGGTAGAAATGAGCAGTTCTTC. Residues: CASSYAGGRNEQFF.

This clone has only a few counts. The chain links TRBV7-8 to TRBJ2-5; D unresolved. Trimming cost V 6 bases and J 4 bases, with 12 bases left between them. The CDR3 length is 13 residues. Germline V gene sequence: CDR1 SGHVS, CDR2 FQNEAQ. The CDR3 DNA reads TGTGCCAGCAGGCTAGAGATCGTAGAGACCCAGTACTTC. Its protein product is CASRLEIVETQYF.

The chain is built from TRBV9 and TRBJ2-3, with 12 bases matching TRBD2. V gave up 6 bases and J gave up 1 base; unmatched junction bases: 6. The CDR3 contains 16 residues. Germline V gene sequence: CDR1 SGDLS, CDR2 YYNGEE. CDR3 sequence: CASTASGGAGTDTQYF. The CDR3, as DNA: TGTGCCAGCACTGCTAGCGGGGGGGCCGGCACAGATACGCAGTATTTT.

The chain couples TRBV2 to TRBJ1-1; 8 nucleotides match TRBD1. Germline CDR1 is SNHLY and CDR2 is FYNNEI. V shed 0 bases, J shed 1 base, and the junction held 4 bases outside the gene matches. This CDR3 has 16 residues. The DNA for the CDR3 is TGTGCCAGCAGTGAAGCGCCCGGGACAGGGAACACTGAAGCTTTCTTT. Protein product: CASSEAPGTGNTEAFF.

This clone was found a few times. CDR3 region: CASSQAPGDTDTQYF. The CDR3 coding sequence is TGCGCCAGCAGCCAAGCCCCGGGGGACACAGATACGCAGTATTTT. The rearrangement uses TRBV4-1 and TRBJ2-3; D might be TRBD2 (6 bases). The CDR3 spans 15 residues. Between the trimmed V and J ends, which lost 1 base and 2 bases, there was a span of 10 bases. Germline V gives CDR1 MGHRA, CDR2 YSYEKL.

This chain connects TRBV19 to TRBJ1-2, with D possibly TRBD1 on 6 matching bases. Trimming left V 7 bases short and J 8 bases short, with 11 bases between. Germline V CDR1 and CDR2: LNHDA, SQIVND (reference sequence). This CDR3 region has 11 residues. The DNA for the CDR3 is TGTGCCAGTACCACAGGGTGGGGCTACACCTTC. It encodes CASTTGWGYTF.